A single sample gave rise to the 7 T cell receptor beta chains below, sequenced in a study of OX40 agonist ivuxolimab in advanced cancers. Produced via immunoSEQ multiplex PCR; TCRdb's table is partial and in-frame only. The sample includes tens of thousands of clones, approximately 80% seen only once; the top ten take 0.35% to 0.5%. The sequencing used CD4+ or CD8+ T cells sorted from blood, collected in a trial of the OX40 agonist ivuxolimab. The receptors shown here come from an adult with an advanced solid tumor such as melanoma, head and neck, liver or kidney cancer.

The chain recombines TRBV2 with TRBJ1-4, with D possibly matching TRBD1 (6 bases). The CDR3 extends over 15 amino acids. Germline V lookup: CDR1 SNHLY, CDR2 FYNNEI. The ends were cut back, 5 bases at V and 7 bases at J, with 17 bases in the middle. CDR3 nucleotide sequence: TGTGCCAGCAGTCCCGGCTGGGGGGCGCGTGAAAAACTGTTTTTT. Translated: CASSPGWGAREKLFF.

This clone was seen only a few times. The V gene is TRBV2, the J gene TRBJ1-5; tentative D call: TRBD1 (6 bases). CDR3 length: 15 residues. Trimming took 5 bases from V and 3 from J, leaving 14 bases between them. Germline CDR1 is SNHLY and CDR2 is FYNNEI. The CDR3 DNA reads TGTGCCAGCAGTTTCCAGACAGGCCCCAATCAGCCCCAGCATTTT. The encoded protein is CASSFQTGPNQPQHF.

This rearrangement joins TRBV28 to TRBJ2-1; D gene uncertain. The ends were cut back, 3 bases at V and 5 bases at J, with 14 bases in the middle. Per germline, CDR1 MDHEN and CDR2 SYDVKM. This CDR3 spans 15 amino acids. The CDR3 protein is CASSFARLPDNEQFF. DNA for the CDR3: TGTGCCAGCAGTTTTGCCAGGCTACCGGACAATGAGCAGTTCTTC.

V usage is TRBV6-4 and J usage is TRBJ1-5; no clear D. Looked up from germline, CDR1 is MRHNA and CDR2 is SNTAGT. The CDR3 sequence is 15 residues long. Trimming cost V 8 bases and J 0 bases, with 14 bases left between them. CDR3 DNA: TGTGCCAGCTTATTTCCGGTGTATAGCAATCAGCCCCAGCATTTT. It specifies CASLFPVYSNQPQHF.

CDR3 protein: CASRGQGGITEAFF. DNA of the CDR3: TGTGCCAGCAGGGGACAGGGAGGGATCACTGAAGCTTTCTTT. The V call is TRBV6-1, the J call TRBJ1-1; 9 nucleotides line up with TRBD1. The V gene's germline CDR1 is MNHNS and CDR2 SASEGT. The V segment lost 6 bases and the J segment 4 bases; nucleotides outside the gene matches: 6. CDR3 length: 14 residues.

There are a few counts of this clone. The chain carries TRBV30 and TRBJ2-7; 9 bases map to TRBD1. Per the germline V gene, CDR1 is GTSNPN and CDR2 is SVGIG (reference sequence). V lost 5 bases and J lost 4; bases outside the gene matches: 6. The CDR3 sequence is 13 residues long. In DNA, the CDR3 is TGTGCCTGGTCTCCGGGACAGGGATACGAGCAGTACTTC. Translating gives CAWSPGQGYEQYF.

There are many counts of this clone. DNA for the CDR3: TGTGCCAGCGGGCAGAACATCAATGAAAAACTGTTTTTT. It codes for CASGQNINEKLFF. V and J are TRBV2 and TRBJ1-4; D not certain. Trimming removed 8 bases from V and 5 bases from J, with 12 bases in between. CDR3 length: 13 residues. The germline V gene has CDR1 SNHLY and CDR2 FYNNEI. Combining the CDR3 with reference TRBV2 and TRBJ1-4 gives the whole variable domain EPEVTQTPSHQVTQMGQEVILRCVPISNHLYFYWYRQILGQKVEFLVSFYNNEISEKSEIFDDQFSVERPDGSNFTLKIRSTKLEDSAMYFCASGQNINEKLFFGSGTQLSVL.